This T cell receptor beta chain is from a study of T cell responses to AZD1222 COVID-19 vaccine. Concerning this clone itself: The antigen is unknown.

This CDR3 spans 17 amino acids. CDR1 and CDR2 (germline): LGHDT, YNNKEL (reference sequence). Trimming took off 4 bases at V and 0 bases at J, with 18 bases between the two ends. The table came from immunoSEQ multiplex PCR; TCRdb's copy has only in-frame clones and leaves some out. The table lists approximately 170,000 clones, 90% to 95% of them singletons. Study-wide findings and caveats: The number of AZD1222 recipients seropositive at baseline was only 6 or 7. Epitopes outside B.1.351 and B.1.1.7 mutated regions reportedly drew nearly half of spike TCRs. Repertoires were sampled only after the peak T cell response.

This chain joins TRBV3-1 (or the pseudogene TRBV3-2) and TRBJ1-1, with D perhaps matching TRBD1 (6 bases). The sequence came from an adult in good health. Sequenced material: peripheral blood, taken on day 0 of AZD1222 vaccination. CDR3 DNA: TGTGCCAGCAGCCCTCACCCGGACAGCCGAATGAACACTGAAGCTTTCTTT. Its protein is CASSPHPDSRMNTEAFF.